The clone carrying this T cell receptor (beta chain) was observed a handful of times. Its target is unknown. The sample belongs to a study of T-cell memory formation after mild COVID-19. General study points: That cross-reactive memory joined was suggested by some responding clones appearing in pre-infection memory. Later expanders leaned CD4+, whereas day 15 to 85 contracting clones were balanced CD4/CD8.

TCRdb fed the 5' RACE reads into MiXCR, producing one record per CDR3 protein. Here the sample spans 250,000 to 350,000 distinct CDR3 sequences, roughly a fifth being singletons. Trimming removed 4 bases from V and 6 bases from J, with 9 bases in between. The CDR3 has 12 amino acids. Germline V lookup: CDR1 KGHSH, CDR2 LQKENI. This sequence was found in a young man who had mild COVID-19 (a few samples of this study predate the infection). Cell type and time point are not known. This sequence joins TRBV18 and TRBJ1-2; D gene uncertain. Sequencing was performed on PBMCs or a T cell subset sorted from them (not recorded which). For the CDR3, the DNA is TGTGCCAGCTCACAGGATTTGCATGGCTACACCTTC. Translation: CASSQDLHGYTF.